One and the same sample provided the 10 T cell receptor beta chains below, sequenced in a study of cytomegalovirus exposure and HLA in healthy donors. 60 Vbeta and 13 Jbeta primers were used in PCR. The method was immunoSEQ multiplex PCR; TCRdb's version includes in-frame clones alone and lacks a portion of them. The sample includes 90,000 to 150,000 clones, 81% seen only once; the top ten take approximately 2%. Sequencing was done on a sample of PBMCs. The receptors were gathered from a man in his forties in good health and CMV-seronegative.

Only a few counts were recorded for this clone. The rearrangement joins TRBV27 to TRBJ1-5; D may be TRBD1 (6 bases). V lost 3 bases and J lost 0, with 12 bases in between. CDR3 length: 16 residues. CDR1 and CDR2 from the germline V gene are MNHEY and SMNVEV (reference sequence). The CDR3 bases are TGTGCCAGCAGTTTTACAGGGATGAATAGCAATCAGCCCCAGCATTTT. It specifies CASSFTGMNSNQPQHF.

This rearrangement joins TRBV6-5 to TRBJ2-4; tentative D call: TRBD2 (6 bases). The V end was cut by 7 bases, the J end by 3 bases, with 13 bases between. Germline V lookup: CDR1 MNHEY, CDR2 SVGAGI. The CDR3 totals 14 residues. The CDR3 DNA reads TGTGCCAGCAAGGGGACCGGGGGCAAAAACATTCAGTACTTC. Residues: CASKGTGGKNIQYF.

This clone has only a few counts. The rearrangement joins TRBV30 to TRBJ1-1; D gene ambiguous. The V and J ends lost 2 bases and 7 bases respectively, with 5 bases between them. The germline V gene has CDR1 GTSNPN and CDR2 SVGIG (reference sequence). CDR3 length equals 10 residues. The CDR3 DNA is TGTGCCTGGAGTCGGGATGAAGCTTTCTTT. Amino acids: CAWSRDEAFF.

V is TRBV7-3 and J is TRBJ2-3; 7 bases align to TRBD2. CDR3 size: 16 residues. V lost 4 bases, J lost 0 bases, and 7 bases stayed unmatched. Looked up from germline, CDR1 is SGHTA and CDR2 is FQGTGA. CDR3: CASSSAGLRSTDTQYF. The DNA of the CDR3 is TGTGCCAGCAGCTCCGCGGGACTACGGAGCACAGATACGCAGTATTTT. The whole variable domain, filled in from reference TRBV7-3 and TRBJ2-3, reads GAGVSQTPSNKVTEKGKYVELRCDPISGHTALYWYRQSLGQGPEFLIYFQGTGAADDSGLPNDRFFAVRPEGSVSTLKIQRTERGDSAVYLCASSSAGLRSTDTQYFGPGTRLTVL.

V and J are TRBV27 and TRBJ1-1, with D perhaps TRBD1 (6 bases). The CDR3 contains 15 residues. The ends were cut back, 5 bases at V and 10 bases at J, with 23 bases in the middle. Germline V gene sequence: CDR1 MNHEY, CDR2 SMNVEV (reference sequence). The DNA of the CDR3 is TGTGCCAGCAGTCCGACAGGCAGGGTTGGGTCAATAGCTTTCTTT. Its translation: CASSPTGRVGSIAFF.

This clone was detected once. V usage is TRBV4-3 and J usage is TRBJ2-7; weak D call: TRBD1 (6 bases). The CDR3 length is 15 residues. Trimming cost V 0 bases and J 1 base, with 10 bases left between them. CDR1 is LGHNA and CDR2 is YSLEER in the germline V gene. The CDR3 sequence is CASSQELQGSYEQYF. The CDR3 region has the DNA TGCGCCAGCAGCCAAGAACTCCAGGGGTCCTACGAGCAGTACTTC.

The chain employs TRBV5-1 and TRBJ2-1; D is undetermined. The CDR3 is 11 residues long. The germline gives CDR1 SGHRS, CDR2 YFSETQ. The V and J ends lost 6 bases and 5 bases respectively, with 6 bases between them. The CDR3 protein is CASKYDNEQFF. The CDR3 nucleotides read TGCGCCAGCAAATATGACAATGAGCAGTTCTTC.

This chain uses TRBV5-6 with TRBJ2-7; 14 nucleotides align to TRBD2. This CDR3 is 16 amino acids long. The ends lost 4 bases at V and 1 base at J; junction bases unmatched: 4. Germline CDR1 SGHDT, CDR2 YYEEEE. DNA for the CDR3: TGTGCCAGCAGCAAGGGACTAGCGGGAGTGTCCTACGAGCAGTACTTC. Protein: CASSKGLAGVSYEQYF.

The chain links TRBV5-8 to TRBJ1-2; tentatively, D is TRBD1 (5 bases). Between the trimmed V and J ends, which lost 0 bases and 5 bases, there was a span of 8 bases. CDR1 and CDR2 (germline): SGHTS, YDEGEE. This CDR3 contains 13 residues. The CDR3 DNA reads as TGTGCCAGCAGCTTGGAAGGGGATTATGGCTACACCTTC. This translates into CASSLEGDYGYTF.

V gene TRBV5-1 combines with J gene TRBJ2-6; TRBD1 matches 10 bases. CDR3 length: 16 amino acids. Unmatched junction bases numbered 4, after V lost 3 bases and J lost 4 bases. Looked up from germline, CDR1 is SGHRS and CDR2 is YFSETQ. This CDR3 is CASSSTGGSGANVLTF. The DNA of the CDR3 is TGCGCCAGCAGCTCGACAGGGGGCTCCGGGGCCAACGTCCTGACTTTC. Drawing the rest from reference TRBV5-1 and TRBJ2-6, the complete variable domain is KAGVTQTPRYLIKTRGQQVTLSCSPISGHRSVSWYQQTPGQGLQFLFEYFSETQRNKGNFPGRFSGRQFSNSRSEMNVSTLELGDSALYLCASSSTGGSGANVLTFGAGSRLTVL.